The 7 T cell receptor beta chains below were found in one sample sequenced in a study of blood T cells in healthy people across ages. Combining a sample-barcoded 5' primer with a J-beta primer mix, a second PCR ran for about 7 to 11 cycles. TCRdb re-called the 5' RACE reads with MiXCR, one entry per CDR3 protein. In the table there are about 800,000 distinct CDR3 sequences, 55% to 70% of which are singletons. The sample was blood. The receptors derive from a man aged 25 to 45 in good health.

Points on this clonotype: The junction and the germline gene differ at one end; a read error may be behind it. The chain is built from TRBV20-1 and TRBJ2-3, with 7 bases matching TRBD2. The CDR3 covers 14 residues. The germline gives CDR1 DFQATT, CDR2 SNEGSKA (reference sequence). CDR3 DNA sequence: TGCAGTGCTAGAGTTGGTCGGGAGGCAGATGCGCAGTATTTT. It encodes CSARVGREADAQYF.

The table lists this clonotype with a few counts. The chain links TRBV27 to TRBJ2-1; no clear D. Germline lookup yields CDR1 MNHEY and CDR2 SMNVEV (reference sequence). CDR3 length: 12 amino acids. The ends were cut back, 1 base at V and 9 bases at J, with 7 bases in the middle. CDR3 protein: CASSLWSGEQFF. CDR3 bases: TGTGCCAGCAGTTTATGGTCGGGTGAGCAGTTCTTC.

This clonotype was seen a handful of times. The gene calls are TRBV5-1 and TRBJ2-5, with D hard to call. The V and J ends lost 7 bases and 1 base respectively, with 14 bases between them. From germline, CDR1 is SGHRS and CDR2 YFSETQ. CDR3 length equals 14 residues. The CDR3 DNA is TGCGCCAGCCGTACTACAGTCACCCAAGAGACCCAGTACTTC. Its protein is CASRTTVTQETQYF.

The chain recombines TRBV5-1 with TRBJ1-4; perhaps TRBD1 as D (6 bases). V lost 4 bases and J lost 0, with 10 bases in between. This CDR3 region has 15 residues. Germline CDR1 is SGHRS and CDR2 is YFSETQ. CDR3 nucleotide sequence: TGCGCCAGCAGCATTGGGACAACAACTAATGAAAAACTGTTTTTT. It translates to CASSIGTTTNEKLFF.

This clonotype has just a few counts. V gene TRBV15 combines with J gene TRBJ2-2, with D perhaps TRBD1 (5 bases). Germline-derived CDR1 and CDR2 are LNHNV and YYDKDF (reference sequence). V lost 5 bases to trimming and J lost 2 bases, with 12 bases between them. This CDR3 has 15 amino acids. The CDR3 DNA reads as TGTGCCACCAGCCTGGGCAGGGAAAACACCGGGGAGCTGTTTTTT. The encoded protein is CATSLGRENTGELFF.

This rearrangement joins TRBV5-5 to TRBJ1-2, with 11 bases aligning to TRBD1. Trimming took 1 base from V and 8 from J; bases not matched to a gene: 13. This CDR3 has 17 residues. CDR1 is SGHKS and CDR2 is YYEKEE in the germline V gene (reference sequence). CDR3 sequence reads: CASSLYSGTGGGKGYTF. Here the CDR3 DNA reads TGTGCCAGCAGCTTGTATTCCGGGACAGGGGGTGGTAAGGGCTACACCTTC.

The genes are TRBV4-2 and TRBJ2-1; D not certain. V was trimmed by 3 bases and J by 2 bases, leaving 8 bases between them. The germline V gene encodes CDR1 LGHNA and CDR2 YNFKEQ. The CDR3 is made up of 14 amino acids. In nucleotides, the CDR3 is TGTGCCAGCAGCCACCCGACCACCTACAATGAGCAGTTCTTC. This gives the protein CASSHPTTYNEQFF.